This T cell receptor (beta chain) was found in a study of T cell repertoires in cytomegalovirus infection. Across the whole study: CMV infection together with matching HLA type was indicated by public TCR beta signatures. Study-wide results and caveats: What dominated the ex vivo response were HLA-C-restricted CMV-specific TCR beta clonotypes. Pooled public TCR beta family frequency picked out CMV carriers with the relevant HLA.

This clonotype occurred a few times. Its specificity is unknown. This CDR3 has 15 amino acids. The germline V gene has CDR1 ENHRY and CDR2 SYGVKD. Trimming left V 0 bases short and J 0 bases short, with 9 bases between. TCRdb passed the reads through MiXCR, listing each CDR3 protein once. The sample has hundreds of thousands of distinct CDR3 sequences, 20% to 25% seen once. This TCR was sampled from a human donor in good health (CMV status not recorded). Some clones in this sample may be carry-over from other donors' samples. Sample: CD8+ T cells from PBMCs. The chain has TRBV10-3 and TRBJ2-7; D call uncertain. This CDR3 reads CAISESMGHSYEQYF. CDR3 bases: TGTGCCATCAGTGAGTCGATGGGCCACTCCTACGAGCAGTACTTC.